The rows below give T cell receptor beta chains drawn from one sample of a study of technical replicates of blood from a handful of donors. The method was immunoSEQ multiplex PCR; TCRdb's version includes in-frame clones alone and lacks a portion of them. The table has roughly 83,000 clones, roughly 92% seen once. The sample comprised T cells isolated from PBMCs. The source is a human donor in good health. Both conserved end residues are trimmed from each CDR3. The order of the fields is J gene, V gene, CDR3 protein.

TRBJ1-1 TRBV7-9 ASSFFYRDRGPEAF
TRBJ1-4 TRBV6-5 ASSRFQGEKLF
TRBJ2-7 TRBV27 ASSTTGITYEQY
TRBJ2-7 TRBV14 ASSQGPRDRATYEQY
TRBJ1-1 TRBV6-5 ASSYSRGGNTEAF
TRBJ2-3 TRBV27 ASSFSGRGDTQY
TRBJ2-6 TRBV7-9 ASSPPGQGSSGANVLT
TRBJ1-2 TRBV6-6 ASSYGGAGYT
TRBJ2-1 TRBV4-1 ASSRVGGGNEQF
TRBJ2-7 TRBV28 ASSLAGYEQY
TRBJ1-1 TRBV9 ASSVAGSTEAF
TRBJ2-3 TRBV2 ASRDGGSDTQY
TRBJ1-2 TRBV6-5 ASSLAIRGKSGYT
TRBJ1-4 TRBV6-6 ASSYGFDRVEKLF
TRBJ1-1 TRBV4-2 ASSRENWAGGNEAF
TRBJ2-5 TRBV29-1 STKRQQETQY
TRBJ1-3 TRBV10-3 AITRVPAGNTIY
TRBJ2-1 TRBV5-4 ASSFQLVYYNEQF
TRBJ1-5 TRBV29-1 SVGGVNQPQH
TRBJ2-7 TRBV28 ASSLFLRFGTGGGEQY
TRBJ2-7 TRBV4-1 ASSQVGQGGYEQY
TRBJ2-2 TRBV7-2 ASSSTVGPGELF
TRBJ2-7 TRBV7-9 ASSLDYSFSYEQY
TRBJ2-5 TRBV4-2 ASSQTGTGMETQY
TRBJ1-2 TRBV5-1 ASSLDITNYGYT
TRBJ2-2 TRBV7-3 ASSPGQPTGELF
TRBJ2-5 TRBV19 ASSIPGGETQY
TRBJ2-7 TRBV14 ASSPDGSSYEQY
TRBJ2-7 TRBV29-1 SVEGEWEQY
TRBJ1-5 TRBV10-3 ATRQGNQPQH
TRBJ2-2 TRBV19 ATRLTTAGTGELF
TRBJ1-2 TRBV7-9 ASSSDRVPYNYGYT
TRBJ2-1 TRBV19 ASSTTWAGQF
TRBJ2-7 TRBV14 ASSPDPLAGGLLLYEQY
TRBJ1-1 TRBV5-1 ASSLASQVNTEAF
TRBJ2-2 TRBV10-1 ASSESLAGVGSGELF
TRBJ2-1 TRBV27 ASSLQGARNEQF
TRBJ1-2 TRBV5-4 ASNPDGKNYGYT
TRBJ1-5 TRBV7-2 ASSLVQGVNQPQH
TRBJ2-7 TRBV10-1 ASSELLRDRRISFSYEQY
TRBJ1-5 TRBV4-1 ASSIRDRTNQPQH
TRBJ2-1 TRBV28 ASIRGRASNEQF
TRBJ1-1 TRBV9 ASSVEGQGGMNTEAF
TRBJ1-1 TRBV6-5 ASQGEDWNTEAF
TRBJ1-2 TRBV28 ASSLLTGQGYGYT
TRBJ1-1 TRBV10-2 ASTQGGGFTEAF
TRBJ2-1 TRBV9 ASSVEGGSYNEQF
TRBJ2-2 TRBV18 ASSPIERDTGELF
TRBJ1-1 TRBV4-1 ASSPRQGTEAF
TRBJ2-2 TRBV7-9 ASTLSRSNTGELF